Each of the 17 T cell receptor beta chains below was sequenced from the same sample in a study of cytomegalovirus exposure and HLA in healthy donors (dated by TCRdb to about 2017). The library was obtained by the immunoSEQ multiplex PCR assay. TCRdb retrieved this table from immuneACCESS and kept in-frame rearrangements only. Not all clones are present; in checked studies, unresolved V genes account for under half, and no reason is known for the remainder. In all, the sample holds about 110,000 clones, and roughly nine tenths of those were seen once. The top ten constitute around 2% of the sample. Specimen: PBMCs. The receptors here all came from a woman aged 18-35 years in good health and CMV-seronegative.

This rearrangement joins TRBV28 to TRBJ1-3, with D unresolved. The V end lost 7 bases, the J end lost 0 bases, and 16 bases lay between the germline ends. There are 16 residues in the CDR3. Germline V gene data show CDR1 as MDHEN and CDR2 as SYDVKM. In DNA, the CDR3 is TGTGCCAGCATCGATCGGGCGGGTTCCTCTGGAAACACCATATATTTT. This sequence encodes CASIDRAGSSGNTIYF.

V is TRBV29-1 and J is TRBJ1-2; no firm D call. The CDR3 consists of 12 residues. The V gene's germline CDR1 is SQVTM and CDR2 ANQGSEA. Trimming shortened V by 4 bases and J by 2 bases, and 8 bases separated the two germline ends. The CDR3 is CSVAGSNYGYTF. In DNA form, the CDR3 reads TGCAGCGTTGCAGGCAGCAACTATGGCTACACCTTC.

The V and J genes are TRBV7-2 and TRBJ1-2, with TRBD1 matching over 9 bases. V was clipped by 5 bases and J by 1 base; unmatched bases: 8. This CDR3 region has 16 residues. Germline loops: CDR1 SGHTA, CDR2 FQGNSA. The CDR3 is CASSPHRDRDNYGYTF. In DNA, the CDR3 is TGTGCCAGCAGCCCACACCGGGACAGGGATAACTATGGCTACACCTTC. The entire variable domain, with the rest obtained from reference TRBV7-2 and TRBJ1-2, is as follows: GAGVSQSPSNKVTEKGKDVELRCDPISGHTALYWYRQSLGQGLEFLIYFQGNSAPDKSGLPSDRFSAERTGGSVSTLTIQRTQQEDSAVYLCASSPHRDRDNYGYTFGSGTRLTVV.

Written as DNA, the CDR3 is TGTGCCAGCAGTTTAAGGGACAGCCTCTATGGCTACACCTTC. It encodes CASSLRDSLYGYTF. This rearrangement joins TRBV28 to TRBJ1-2; TRBD1 agrees at 7 bases. Losses at the gene ends were 2 bases for V and 4 bases for J; bases not matched to a gene: 4. CDR3 length: 14 residues. Germline V CDR1 and CDR2: MDHEN, SYDVKM.

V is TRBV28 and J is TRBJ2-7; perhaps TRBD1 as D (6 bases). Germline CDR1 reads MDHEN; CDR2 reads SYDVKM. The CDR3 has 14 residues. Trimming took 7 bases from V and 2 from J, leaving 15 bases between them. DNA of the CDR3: TGTGCCAGCACCCCTGGGACATCCGCCTACGAGCAGTACTTC. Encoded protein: CASTPGTSAYEQYF.

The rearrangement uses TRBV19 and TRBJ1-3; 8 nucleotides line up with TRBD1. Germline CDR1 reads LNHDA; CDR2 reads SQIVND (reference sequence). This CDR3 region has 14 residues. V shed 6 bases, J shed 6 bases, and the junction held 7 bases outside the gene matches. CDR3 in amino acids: CASRPDRGLNTIYF. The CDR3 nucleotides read TGTGCCAGTAGGCCCGACAGGGGACTAAACACCATATATTTT. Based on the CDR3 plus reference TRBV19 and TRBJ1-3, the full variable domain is DGGITQSPKYLFRKEGQNVTLSCEQNLNHDAMYWYRQDPGQGLRLIYYSQIVNDFQKGDIAEGYSVSREKKESFPLTVTSAQKNPTAFYLCASRPDRGLNTIYFGEGSWLTVV.

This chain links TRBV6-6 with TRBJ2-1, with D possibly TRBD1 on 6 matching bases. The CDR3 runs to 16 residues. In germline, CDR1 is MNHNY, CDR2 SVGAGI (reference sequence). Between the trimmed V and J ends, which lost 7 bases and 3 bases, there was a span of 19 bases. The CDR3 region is CASILSWGHDYNEQFF. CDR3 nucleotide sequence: TGTGCCAGCATCCTGTCTTGGGGGCACGACTACAATGAGCAGTTCTTC.

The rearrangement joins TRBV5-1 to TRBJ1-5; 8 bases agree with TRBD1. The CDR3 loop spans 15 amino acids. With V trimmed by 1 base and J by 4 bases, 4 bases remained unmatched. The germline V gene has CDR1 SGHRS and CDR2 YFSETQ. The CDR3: CASSLQGAKNQPQHF. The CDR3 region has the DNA TGCGCCAGCAGCTTGCAGGGGGCGAAAAATCAGCCCCAGCATTTT.

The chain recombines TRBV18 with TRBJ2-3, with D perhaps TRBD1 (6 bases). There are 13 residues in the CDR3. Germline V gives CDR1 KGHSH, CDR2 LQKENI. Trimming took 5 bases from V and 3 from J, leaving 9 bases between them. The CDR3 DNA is TGTGCCAGCTCATTGGGGACAACAGATACGCAGTATTTT. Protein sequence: CASSLGTTDTQYF.

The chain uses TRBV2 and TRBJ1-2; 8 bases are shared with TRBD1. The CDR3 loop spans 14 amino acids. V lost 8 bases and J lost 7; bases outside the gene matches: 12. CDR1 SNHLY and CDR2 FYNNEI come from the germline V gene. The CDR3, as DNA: TGTGCCAGCGATCCGGACAGGGCAGTACGTGGCTACACCTTC. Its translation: CASDPDRAVRGYTF. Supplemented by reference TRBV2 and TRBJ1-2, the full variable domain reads EPEVTQTPSHQVTQMGQEVILRCVPISNHLYFYWYRQILGQKVEFLVSFYNNEISEKSEIFDDQFSVERPDGSNFTLKIRSTKLEDSAMYFCASDPDRAVRGYTFGSGTRLTVV.

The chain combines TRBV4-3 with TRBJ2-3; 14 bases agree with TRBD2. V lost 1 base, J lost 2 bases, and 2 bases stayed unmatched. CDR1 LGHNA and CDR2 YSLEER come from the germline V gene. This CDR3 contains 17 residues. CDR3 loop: CASSQGLAGGPTDTQYF. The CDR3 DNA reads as TGCGCCAGCAGCCAAGGACTAGCGGGGGGGCCCACAGATACGCAGTATTTT.

The CDR3 DNA follows: TGTGCCAGCTCACGAAACGGGGGAGACCAAGAGACCCAGTACTTC. Amino acids: CASSRNGGDQETQYF. The V and J genes are TRBV18 and TRBJ2-5; D might be TRBD2 (6 bases). CDR1 KGHSH and CDR2 LQKENI come from the germline V gene. This CDR3 has 15 residues. V lost 4 bases, J lost 0 bases, and 12 bases lay in between.

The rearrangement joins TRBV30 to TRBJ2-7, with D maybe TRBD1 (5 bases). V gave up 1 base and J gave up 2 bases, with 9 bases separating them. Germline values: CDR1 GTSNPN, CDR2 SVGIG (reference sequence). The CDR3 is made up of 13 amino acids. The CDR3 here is CAWSDRTPYEQYF. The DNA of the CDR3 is TGTGCCTGGAGTGACAGGACCCCCTACGAGCAGTACTTC.

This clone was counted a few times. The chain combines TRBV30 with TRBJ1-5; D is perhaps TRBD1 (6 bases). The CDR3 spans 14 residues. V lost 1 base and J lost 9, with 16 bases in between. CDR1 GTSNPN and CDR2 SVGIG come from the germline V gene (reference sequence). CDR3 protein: CAWSEGQGIMPQHF. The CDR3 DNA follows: TGTGCCTGGAGTGAGGGGCAGGGGATAATGCCCCAGCATTTT.

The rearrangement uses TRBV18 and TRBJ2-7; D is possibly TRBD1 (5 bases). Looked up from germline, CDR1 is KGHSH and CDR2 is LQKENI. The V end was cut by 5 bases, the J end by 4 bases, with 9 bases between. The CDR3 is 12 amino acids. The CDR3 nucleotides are TGTGCCAGCTCAACCAGGGCTTACGAGCAGTACTTC. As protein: CASSTRAYEQYF.

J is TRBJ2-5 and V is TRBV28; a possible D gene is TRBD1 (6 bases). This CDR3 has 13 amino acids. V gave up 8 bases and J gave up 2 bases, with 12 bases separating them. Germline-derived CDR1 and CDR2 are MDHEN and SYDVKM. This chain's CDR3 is CASGPGEQETQYF. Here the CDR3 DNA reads TGTGCCAGCGGGCCAGGGGAACAAGAGACCCAGTACTTC. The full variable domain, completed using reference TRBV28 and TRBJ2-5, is DVKVTQSSRYLVKRTGEKVFLECVQDMDHENMFWYRQDPGLGLRLIYFSYDVKMKEKGDIPEGYSVSREKKERFSLILESASTNQTSMYLCASGPGEQETQYFGPGTRLLVL.

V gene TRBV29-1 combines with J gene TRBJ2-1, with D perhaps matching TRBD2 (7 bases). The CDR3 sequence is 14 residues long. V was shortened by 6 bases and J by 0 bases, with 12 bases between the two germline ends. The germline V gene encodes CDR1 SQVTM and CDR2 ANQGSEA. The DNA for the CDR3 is TGCAGCGTGGGAGGGGGAAGCTCCTACAATGAGCAGTTCTTC. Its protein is CSVGGGSSYNEQFF.